A selection of T cell receptor beta chains follows, all from one sample in a study of blood T cell repertoires in COVID-19. Here immunoSEQ multiplex PCR was the method, and the copy in TCRdb shows in-frame clones only, minus some. This sample yields more than 95,000 clones, of which 69% are seen a single time; approximately 2% belongs to the top ten. Material for sequencing was peripheral blood. Receptors originate from a woman between 70 and 85 years old with acute or convalescent COVID-19. Each CDR3 is given with its conserved first and last residue. Fields, in order: clone size, CDR3 length, V gene, J gene, D gene, CDR3 DNA, CDR3 protein. A D gene is named only where the DNA matches it firmly. Some rows have no size entry. The others give once, few or many, or a class for an expanded clone.

NA	16	TRBV5-6	TRBJ1-2	NA	TGTGCCAGCAGCTCGGTGGGGCAGGTCGTAAACTATGGCTACACCTTC	CASSSVGQVVNYGYTF
NA	13	TRBV6-5	TRBJ2-7	TRBD1	TGTGCCAGCACCCCGGGACAGGGGGACGAGCAGTACTTC	CASTPGQGDEQYF
once	18	TRBV18	TRBJ1-4	TRBD1	TGTGCCAGCTCGCAGAAGACCGGGACAGGGGTTGGGCATGAAAAACTGTTTTTT	CASSQKTGTGVGHEKLFF
NA	12	TRBV28	TRBJ2-1	NA	TGTGCCAGCAGCCCCAACAGCAATGAGCAGTTCTTC	CASSPNSNEQFF
NA	14	TRBV19	TRBJ1-4	NA	TGTGCCAGTAGTACAGGGAGGGCTAATGAAAAACTGTTTTTT	CASSTGRANEKLFF
NA	15	TRBV30	TRBJ1-1	TRBD1	TGTGCCTGGGGGACAGGGGGCAGAATCAAGACTGAAGCTTTCTTT	CAWGTGGRIKTEAFF
NA	13	TRBV2	TRBJ2-7	NA	TGTGCCAGCAGTGAACAGGGGTTAAACGAGCAGTACTTC	CASSEQGLNEQYF
few	15	TRBV6-1	TRBJ1-3	NA	TGTGCCAGCAGTGAAGCCCAAGGGGGTGGAAACACCATATATTTT	CASSEAQGGGNTIYF
NA	15	TRBV12-5	TRBJ2-3	TRBD2	TGTGCTAGTGAGAGGCGGGGGGGCCCCGCAGATACGCAGTATTTT	CASERRGGPADTQYF
many	14	TRBV6-2/TRBV6-3	TRBJ2-7	NA	TGTGCCAGCAGCCAAACCTGGGGGCCCTACGAGCAGTACTTC	CASSQTWGPYEQYF
NA	16	TRBV14	TRBJ1-3	TRBD1	TGTGCCAGCAGCCAACGCACAGGGGGCTCTGGAAACACCATATATTTT	CASSQRTGGSGNTIYF
NA	18	TRBV5-4	TRBJ2-7	TRBD2	TGTGCCAGCAGCTTGAAAGCGGGAGGCCCCAAAAAGTCCTACGAGCAGTACTTC	CASSLKAGGPKKSYEQYF
once	14	TRBV6-5	TRBJ1-5	TRBD1	TGTGCCAGCAGGCAAGAACAGGGGTTTCAGCCCCAGCATTTT	CASRQEQGFQPQHF
NA	16	TRBV18	TRBJ2-4	NA	TGTGCCAGCTCACCACGTGGCAGGGTGGCCAAAAACATTCAGTACTTC	CASSPRGRVAKNIQYF
NA	14	TRBV19	TRBJ1-3	NA	TGTGCCACCGAAGACGGAGGGGCCGGAAACACCATATATTTT	CATEDGGAGNTIYF
NA	14	TRBV7-9	TRBJ1-1	TRBD1	TGTGCCAGCAGCTTACAGGGGGTGAGCACTGAAGCTTTCTTT	CASSLQGVSTEAFF
NA	16	TRBV27	TRBJ2-1	NA	TGTGCCAGCAGCCCCCTAGCCTCTCTCTCCTACAATGAGCAGTTCTTC	CASSPLASLSYNEQFF
few	13	TRBV2	TRBJ1-1	TRBD1	TGTGCCAGCAGGGAACAGGGGGTCACTGAAGCTTTCTTT	CASREQGVTEAFF
NA	14	TRBV7-2	TRBJ2-7	NA	TGTGCCAGCAGCTTAGGGACCGGGACTTACGAGCAGTACTTC	CASSLGTGTYEQYF
NA	17	TRBV24-1	TRBJ2-1	TRBD2	TGTGCCACCAGTGATCCCCAAGGGTCTAGCGGGAGTAATGAGCAGTTCTTC	CATSDPQGSSGSNEQFF
NA	16	TRBV30	TRBJ2-1	NA	TGTGCCTGGAGTGTAGCTCTAGCGCTATCCTACAATGAGCAGTTCTTC	CAWSVALALSYNEQFF
few	14	TRBV7-9	TRBJ1-3	TRBD1	TGTGCCAGCAGCCGGGACAGCTCTGGAAACACCATATATTTT	CASSRDSSGNTIYF
NA	13	TRBV2	TRBJ2-1	NA	TGTGCCAGCAGTCCACAGGGGGAGGGTGAGCAGTTCTTC	CASSPQGEGEQFF
NA	17	TRBV13	TRBJ1-4	TRBD1	TGTGCCAGCAGCCGATACTACCCCGGGACAGGGGCTGAAAAACTGTTTTTT	CASSRYYPGTGAEKLFF
few	17	TRBV4-3	TRBJ2-2	NA	TGCGCCAGCAGCCCGAAGTGGGCACAGCCGAACACCGGGGAGCTGTTTTTT	CASSPKWAQPNTGELFF
NA	14	TRBV2	TRBJ1-4	NA	TGTGCCAGCAGGACCCTGGGCCTTCGTGAAAAACTGTTTTTT	CASRTLGLREKLFF
NA	15	TRBV5-1	TRBJ2-5	TRBD2	TGCGCCAGCAGCTCCGGGACTAGCGGGAAAGAGACCCAGTACTTC	CASSSGTSGKETQYF
NA	13	TRBV7-6	TRBJ2-7	NA	TGTGCCAGCAGCTTAGCTGGTGTTCGGGAGCAGTACTTC	CASSLAGVREQYF
NA	16	TRBV7-2	TRBJ2-3	TRBD2	TGTGCCAGCACTCCGCTCCTAGCGGGAAGCACAGATACGCAGTATTTT	CASTPLLAGSTDTQYF
NA	12	TRBV7-9	TRBJ2-7	NA	TGTGCCAGCAGCCTGGACACCTACGAGCAGTACTTC	CASSLDTYEQYF
once	13	TRBV27	TRBJ1-5	NA	TGTGCCAGCGGGTGGGGGCGGGGGCAGCCCCAGCATTTT	CASGWGRGQPQHF
many	14	TRBV7-2	TRBJ1-1	TRBD1	TGTGCCAGCAGCGCAGACAGGGGGATCACTGAAGCTTTCTTT	CASSADRGITEAFF
NA	16	TRBV5-1	TRBJ2-1	NA	TGCGCCAGCAGCTTATTTCCGACAGGAAACGGCAATGAGCAGTTCTTC	CASSLFPTGNGNEQFF
NA	15	TRBV5-1	TRBJ2-3	TRBD2	TGCGCCAGCAGCTTGGGAGCGGGAGGGGCGGATACGCAGTATTTT	CASSLGAGGADTQYF
NA	14	TRBV30	TRBJ2-1	NA	TGTGCCTGGAGTGCCTTAGCGAGGGAGGATGAGCAGTTCTTC	CAWSALAREDEQFF
NA	15	TRBV7-9	TRBJ2-1	NA	TGTGCCAGCAGCTTAGACAGTCGCTCCTACAATGAGCAGTTCTTC	CASSLDSRSYNEQFF
few	15	TRBV2	TRBJ1-3	NA	TGTGCCAGCAGTGAAGGGGGGGTAGGCGGAAACACCATATATTTT	CASSEGGVGGNTIYF